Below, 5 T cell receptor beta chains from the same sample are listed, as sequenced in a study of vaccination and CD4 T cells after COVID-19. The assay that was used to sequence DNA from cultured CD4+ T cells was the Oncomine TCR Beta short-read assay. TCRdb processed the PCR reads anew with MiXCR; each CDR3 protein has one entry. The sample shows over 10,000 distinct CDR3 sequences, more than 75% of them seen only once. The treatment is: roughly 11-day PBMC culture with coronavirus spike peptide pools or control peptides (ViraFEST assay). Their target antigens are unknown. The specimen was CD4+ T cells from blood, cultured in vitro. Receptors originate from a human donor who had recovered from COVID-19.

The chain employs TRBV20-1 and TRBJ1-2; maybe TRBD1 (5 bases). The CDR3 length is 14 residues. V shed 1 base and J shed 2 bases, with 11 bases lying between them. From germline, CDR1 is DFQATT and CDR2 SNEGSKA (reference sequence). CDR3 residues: CSARVGQRNYGYTF. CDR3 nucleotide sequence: TGCAGTGCTAGAGTTGGACAACGGAACTATGGCTACACCTTC.

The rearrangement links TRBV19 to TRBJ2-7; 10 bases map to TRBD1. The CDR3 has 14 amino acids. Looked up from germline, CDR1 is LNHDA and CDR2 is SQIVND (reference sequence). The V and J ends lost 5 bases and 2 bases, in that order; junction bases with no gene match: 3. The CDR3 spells CASSSDRGTYEQYF. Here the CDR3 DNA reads TGTGCCAGTAGTTCGGACAGGGGGACCTACGAGCAGTACTTC.

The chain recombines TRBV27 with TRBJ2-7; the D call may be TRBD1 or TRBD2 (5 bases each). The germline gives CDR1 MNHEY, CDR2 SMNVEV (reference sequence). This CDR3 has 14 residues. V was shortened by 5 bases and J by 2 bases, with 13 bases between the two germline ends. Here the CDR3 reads CASSVRDGPYEQYF. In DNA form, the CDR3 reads TGTGCCAGCAGTGTCCGGGACGGACCCTACGAGCAGTACTTC.

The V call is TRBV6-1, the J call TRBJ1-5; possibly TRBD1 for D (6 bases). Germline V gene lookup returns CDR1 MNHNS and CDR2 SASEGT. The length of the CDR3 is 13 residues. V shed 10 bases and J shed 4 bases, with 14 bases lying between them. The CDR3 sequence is CATKTGANQPQHF. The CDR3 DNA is TGTGCCACCAAGACAGGAGCTAATCAGCCCCAGCATTTT.

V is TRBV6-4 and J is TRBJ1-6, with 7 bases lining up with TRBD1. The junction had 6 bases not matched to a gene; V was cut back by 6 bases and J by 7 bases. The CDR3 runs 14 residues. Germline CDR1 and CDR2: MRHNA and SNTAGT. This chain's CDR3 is CASSPRGGNSPLHF. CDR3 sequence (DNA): TGTGCCAGCAGCCCCAGGGGGGGGAATTCACCCCTCCACTTT.